A selection of T cell receptor beta chains follows, all from one sample in a study of Graves' ophthalmopathy and Graves' hyperthyroidism. From the multiplex PCR reads, TCRdb called clonotypes with MiXCR, one entry per CDR3 protein. The sample comprises fewer than 600,000 distinct CDR3 sequences, 13% to 15% of which are singletons, and more than 8.5% rests with the top ten. The sample consisted of blood. All receptors derive from a woman aged 30 to 39 with Graves' ophthalmopathy. The CDR3 runs from the conserved cysteine through the conserved F or W. Fields, in order: V gene, D gene, clone size, J gene, CDR3 DNA, CDR3 protein. The D gene is left open where the match is weak. Part of the rows lack a size; the others show once, few, many or a class for expanded clones.

>TRBV7-9|TRBD2|many|TRBJ2-2
TGTGCCAGCCTGGGGACTAGCGGAAACACCGGGGAGCTGTTTTTT
CASLGTSGNTGELFF
>TRBV6-5|.|many|TRBJ1-3
TGTGCCAGCAGTTACTCGTACGGAAACACCATATATTTT
CASSYSYGNTIYF
>TRBV12-3/TRBV12-4|.|many|TRBJ1-5
TGTGCCAGCAGTTTAGGGACCCCCGGGGCTCAGCCCCAGCATTTT
CASSLGTPGAQPQHF
>TRBV24-1|.|many|TRBJ1-3
TGTGCCACCAGCCATATGAACCCCGGGGGCGCTGGAAACACCATATATTTT
CATSHMNPGGAGNTIYF
>TRBV28|.|many|TRBJ1-6
TGTGCCAGCAGTTTCCGGGCCCGGGCTTCACCCCTCCACTTT
CASSFRARASPLHF
>TRBV11-2|.|few|TRBJ2-5
TGTGCCAGCAGCCAAGAGGAGACACTTCAAGAGACCCAGTACTTC
CASSQEETLQETQYF
>TRBV5-1|.|.|TRBJ2-7
TGCGCCAGCAGTCTGAGTGTGGCAAACTACGAGCAGTACTTC
CASSLSVANYEQYF
>TRBV20-1|.|many|TRBJ2-7
TGCAGTGCTAGCGCTAGGACCTACGAGCAGTACTTC
CSASARTYEQYF
>TRBV11-2|TRBD1|.|TRBJ2-7
TGTGCCAGCAGCTTAGGGACAGGGGGCTGGGAGCAGTACTTC
CASSLGTGGWEQYF
>TRBV28|.|.|TRBJ2-7
TGTGCCAGCAGTTTTGGTGGTGCAAGCTCCTACGAGCAGTACTTC
CASSFGGASSYEQYF
>TRBV11-2|TRBD1|few|TRBJ2-2
TGTGCCAGCAGCCTCACCGGGACAGGGATGAACACCGGGGAGCTGTTTTTT
CASSLTGTGMNTGELFF
>TRBV12-3/TRBV12-4|.|many|TRBJ1-5
TGTGCCAGCAGTATGGGAGATCAGCCCCAGCATTTT
CASSMGDQPQHF
>TRBV12-3/TRBV12-4|.|many|TRBJ1-4
TGTGCCAGCAGTTTAGCGCATAGGGTTAGTGAAAAACTGTTTTTT
CASSLAHRVSEKLFF
>TRBV20-1|.|many|TRBJ1-3
TGCAGTGCTAAAGAGGGAGAAGGAAACACCATATATTTT
CSAKEGEGNTIYF
>TRBV6-1|.|many|TRBJ1-5
TGTGCCAGCAGTGACCTCAGGGTCGAGGGGCAGCCCCAGCATTTT
CASSDLRVEGQPQHF
>TRBV6-1|.|many|TRBJ1-2
TGTGCCAGCAGTGAAGGAACAGTAGTTTTCTATGGCTACACCTTC
CASSEGTVVFYGYTF
>TRBV7-3|.|few|TRBJ2-2
TGTGCCAGCAGCCCTTTTCAGATCGGAGTATACGGGGAGCTGTTTTTT
CASSPFQIGVYGELFF
>TRBV6-1|.|.|TRBJ1-1
TGTGCCAGCAGTGTCCTGGGGGCGGTTGAAGCTTTCTTT
CASSVLGAVEAFF
>TRBV19|TRBD1|many|TRBJ1-1
TGTGCCAGTAGTATAGGGAGGACAGGGTGGAACACTGAAGCTTTCTTT
CASSIGRTGWNTEAFF
>TRBV27|.|few|TRBJ1-5
TGTGCCAGCAGTTTATCTGGGGGCTCGGAATGGGCTGAATATTCAAGTCGGCCCCAGCATTTT
CASSLSGGSEWAEYSSRPQHF
>TRBV9|TRBD1|many|TRBJ1-2
TGTGCCAGCAGCGCCCCGGGACAGGGTGTTCCTGGCTACACCTTC
CASSAPGQGVPGYTF
>TRBV5-5|.|many|TRBJ2-5
TGTGCCAGCAGCTCCCCAGCGGACCAAGAGACCCAGTACTTC
CASSSPADQETQYF
>TRBV6-1|.|many|TRBJ1-2
TGTGCCAGCAGTGAAGTACAGATCAATGGCTACACCTTC
CASSEVQINGYTF
>TRBV12-3/TRBV12-4|.|many|TRBJ1-1
TGTGCCAGCAGCCCTATTGGGGGAAGGACTGAAGCTTTCTTT
CASSPIGGRTEAFF
>TRBV27|.|many|TRBJ2-7
TGTGCCAGCAGTTTACGTTGGGACGGGCCCTACGAGCAGTACTTC
CASSLRWDGPYEQYF
>TRBV5-1|.|many|TRBJ2-7
TGCGCCAGCAGCTTCTCCGGCAGCACCTACGAGCAGTACTTC
CASSFSGSTYEQYF
>TRBV6-5|.|many|TRBJ1-6
TGTGCCAGCAGTTCCAAAAGGGTAGCAAATTCACCCCTCCACTTT
CASSSKRVANSPLHF
>TRBV24-1|TRBD1|many|TRBJ1-5
TGTGCCACCAGTGTGGGACAGGGGGCGGGTCAGCCCCAGCATTTT
CATSVGQGAGQPQHF
>TRBV27|.|many|TRBJ1-1
TGTGCCAGCAGTTTACGGCCGGGACATCATAAAGCTTTCTTT
CASSLRPGHHKAFF
>TRBV12-3/TRBV12-4|.|once|TRBJ1-2
TGTGCCAGCGCTCCTACCTACTATGGCTACACCTTC
CASAPTYYGYTF
>TRBV20-1|.|many|TRBJ2-5
TGCAGTGCTAGAGATCTGGTTGGCAGTCTTAAAGAGACCCAGTACTTC
CSARDLVGSLKETQYF
>TRBV12-3/TRBV12-4|.|many|TRBJ1-1
TGTGCCAGCAACCGGGGGGCACAGATGAACACTGAAGCTTTCTTT
CASNRGAQMNTEAFF
>TRBV5-1|.|.|TRBJ1-1
TGCGCCAGCAGCTTGGCCATTACAGTCGGCAGGAACACTGAAGCTTTCTTT
CASSLAITVGRNTEAFF
>TRBV6-1|.|many|TRBJ1-5
TGTGCCAGCAGGGGGGTCAGAAATAGCAATCAGCCCCAGCATTTT
CASRGVRNSNQPQHF
>TRBV11-2|.|many|TRBJ2-5
TGTGCCAGCAGCTTAGGAACCGGGGCCCAAGAGACCCAGTACTTC
CASSLGTGAQETQYF
>TRBV19|.|many|TRBJ1-5
TGTGCCACAGAACTGAATAGCAATCAGCCCCAGCATTTT
CATELNSNQPQHF
>TRBV7-8|.|many|TRBJ1-6
TGTGCCAGCAGCTTAGCGGGGACGGCCGATAATTCACCCCTCCACTTT
CASSLAGTADNSPLHF
>TRBV10-3|.|few|TRBJ2-7
TGTGCCATCAGTGACCTGACGGGGCGCGAGCAGTACTTC
CAISDLTGREQYF
>TRBV27|.|many|TRBJ2-7
TGTGCCAGCAGTTTATCGGGGGTCGACGAGCAGTACTTC
CASSLSGVDEQYF
>TRBV30|.|.|TRBJ2-5
TGTGCCTGGAGCTTACCGTGGGGGGCGATCCAAGAGACCCAGTACTTC
CAWSLPWGAIQETQYF
>TRBV10-3|TRBD1|many|TRBJ1-6
TGTGCCATCAGTGGAGGACAGGGTAATTCACCCCTCCACTTT
CAISGGQGNSPLHF
>TRBV20-1|.|few|TRBJ2-7
TGCAGTGCGGTCCTAGAGACCTACGAGCAGTACTTC
CSAVLETYEQYF
>TRBV30|TRBD1|.|TRBJ2-7
TGTGCCTGGAGTACACCGACAGGGAATGAGCAGTACTTC
CAWSTPTGNEQYF
>TRBV6-5|TRBD1|few|TRBJ2-6
TGTGCCAGCACCAGGGGGGGGGCCAACGTCCTGACTTTC
CASTRGGANVLTF
>TRBV20-1|.|many|TRBJ2-7
TGCAGTGCTAGAGTGACGCCAAGAGGCGCCTACGAGCAGTACTTC
CSARVTPRGAYEQYF
>TRBV28|.|many|TRBJ1-2
TGTGCCAGCAGTTTATATGGACGCCTTAATGGCTACACCTTC
CASSLYGRLNGYTF
>TRBV19|.|many|TRBJ1-5
TGTGCCAGTAGTATTGTGGGGGCACCGAATCAGCCCCAGCATTTT
CASSIVGAPNQPQHF
>TRBV10-3|.|once|TRBJ2-7
TGTGCCATCATCCTGGGACAAGCCTACGAGCAGTACTTC
CAIILGQAYEQYF
>TRBV6-4|.|few|TRBJ2-3
TGTGCCAGTTTGGAAGGTATGAAGCTGAGCACAGATACGCAGTATTTT
CASLEGMKLSTDTQYF
>TRBV28|.|many|TRBJ1-5
TGTGCCAGCAGTTTCGACGGCTTGCAGCCCCAGCATTTT
CASSFDGLQPQHF
>TRBV28|.|many|TRBJ1-5
TGTGCCAGCAACCCTGGGGGGGGGAATCAGCCCCAGCATTTT
CASNPGGGNQPQHF
>TRBV11-2|.|.|TRBJ1-2
TGTGCCAGCAGCTTAGCGCGAGATCGGCGCGGCTACACCTTC
CASSLARDRRGYTF
>TRBV11-1|.|many|TRBJ2-7
TGTGCCAGCAGCCAGTATCACAGGGCAGGGGTCTACGAGCAGTACTTC
CASSQYHRAGVYEQYF
>TRBV30|.|.|TRBJ1-5
TGTGCCTGGAGTTGGGGGCCGCAACAGCCCCAGCATTTT
CAWSWGPQQPQHF